This TCR beta chain was obtained from a study of CXCR3-negative and CXCR3-positive naive CD8 T cells. With UMI labels, 5' RACE was used to prepare the TRB cDNA libraries. After re-calling the 5' RACE reads, TCRdb lists one entry per CDR3 protein, DNA absent. The repertoire table contains tens of thousands of distinct CDR3 sequences. Germline-derived CDR1 and CDR2 are LGHDT and YNNKEL (reference sequence). CDR3 length: 12 amino acids. The sequence was obtained from a human donor in good health. Some clones in this sample may be carry-over from other donors' samples. The chain links TRBV3-1 to TRBJ2-1; as DNA is missing, the TRBD2 call by TCRdb cannot be tested. Material for sequencing was naive CXCR3- CD8+ T cells from blood. The subset is: CD45RO-CCR7+CD27+CD95- naive CD8+ T cells lacking CXCR3 (TNR3-). Here the CDR3 reads CASGPRFNEQFF.